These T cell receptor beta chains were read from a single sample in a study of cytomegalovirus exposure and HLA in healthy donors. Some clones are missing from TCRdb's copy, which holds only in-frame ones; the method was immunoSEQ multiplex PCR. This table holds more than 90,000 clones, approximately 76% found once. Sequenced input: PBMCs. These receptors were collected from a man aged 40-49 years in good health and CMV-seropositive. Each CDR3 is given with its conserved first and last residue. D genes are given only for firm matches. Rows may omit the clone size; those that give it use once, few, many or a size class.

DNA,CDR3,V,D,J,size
TGTGCCAGCAGCCCGGGGGGGACCGCGAGCTCCTACGAGCAGTACTTC,CASSPGGTASSYEQYF,TRBV5-4,TRBD2,TRBJ2-7,NA
TGCAGCGTTACCAGACAGGGGGGCACTGAAGCTTTCTTT,CSVTRQGGTEAFF,TRBV29-1,TRBD1,TRBJ1-1,NA
TGTGCCATCAGTGAAGGACAGGAGATGAACACTGAAGCTTTCTTT,CAISEGQEMNTEAFF,TRBV10-3,TRBD1,TRBJ1-1,NA
TGTGCCATCAGTGAAGATCGGGGTTTTAGGAACACTGAAGCTTTCTTT,CAISEDRGFRNTEAFF,TRBV10-3,NA,TRBJ1-1,once
TGTGCCAGCAGCGCAGGACAGGGGGCGAATACGCAGTATTTT,CASSAGQGANTQYF,TRBV6-1,TRBD1,TRBJ2-3,NA
TGTGCCAGCAGCTTCACGGCAGGCGGCACAGATACGCAGTATTTT,CASSFTAGGTDTQYF,TRBV11-3,NA,TRBJ2-3,NA
TGTGCCAGCAGCTTAGACAGGGACGGGGACTCCTACGAGCAGTACTTC,CASSLDRDGDSYEQYF,TRBV7-6,NA,TRBJ2-7,NA
TGCGCCAGCAGCGAGGGCCCCGGGGGCTATGGCTACACCTTC,CASSEGPGGYGYTF,TRBV5-1,NA,TRBJ1-2,NA
TGTGCCACCATGGGCAGTCGCAATCAGCCCCAGCATTTT,CATMGSRNQPQHF,TRBV15,NA,TRBJ1-5,NA
TGTGCCAGCAGCACCACTAGCGGGACGGGGAGAGATACGCAGTATTTT,CASSTTSGTGRDTQYF,TRBV7-2,TRBD2,TRBJ2-3,few
TGCGCCAGCAGCTTGGAAGTGGGGGCCACTGAAGCTTTCTTT,CASSLEVGATEAFF,TRBV5-1,NA,TRBJ1-1,few
TGCGCCAGCAGCCAAGGTTTCCCGGGACTAGCGGGCTACGAGCAGTACTTC,CASSQGFPGLAGYEQYF,TRBV4-3,TRBD2,TRBJ2-7,NA
TGTGCCAGCAGTGAGGCGGGGGCCGCCCTAAATGAAAAACTGTTTTTT,CASSEAGAALNEKLFF,TRBV2,NA,TRBJ1-4,NA
TGCAGCGTTTCAAGGACTAGCGCCTACGAGCAGTACTTC,CSVSRTSAYEQYF,TRBV29-1,TRBD2,TRBJ2-7,NA
TGCGCCAGCAGCAGGACAGGGGGCTCCTACGAGCAGTACTTC,CASSRTGGSYEQYF,TRBV5-1,TRBD1,TRBJ2-7,NA
TGTGCCAGCATGAGACAGGGGTCCTACGAGCAGTACTTC,CASMRQGSYEQYF,TRBV6-1,TRBD1,TRBJ2-7,NA
TGTGCCAGCTCGACAGACTCTGGGGCCAACGTCCTGACTTTC,CASSTDSGANVLTF,TRBV27,NA,TRBJ2-6,once
TGCGCCAGCAGCCAAGGAGGGACTGGGGAAAAACTGTTTTTT,CASSQGGTGEKLFF,TRBV4-1,NA,TRBJ1-4,NA
TGTGCCAGCAGTTTCGGCGGGAATCAGCCCCAGCATTTT,CASSFGGNQPQHF,TRBV2,NA,TRBJ1-5,NA
TGTGCCAGCACCCCTTCGGACATCGGCGAGCAGTACTTC,CASTPSDIGEQYF,TRBV9,NA,TRBJ2-7,NA
TGTGCCAGCAGCGACCGGGACAGGTCCTCCAATGAGCAGTTCTTC,CASSDRDRSSNEQFF,TRBV11-3,TRBD1,TRBJ2-1,once
TGTGCCAGCAGCTTAGTCCCAGGGGTAAACGAGCAGTACTTC,CASSLVPGVNEQYF,TRBV7-6,NA,TRBJ2-7,NA
TGTGCCAGCCGCCGGGCGGGCCCCTCCTACGAGCAGTACTTC,CASRRAGPSYEQYF,TRBV27,NA,TRBJ2-7,few
TGTGCCAGCAGGCAGTCCAGCTCCTACAATGAGCAGTTCTTC,CASRQSSSYNEQFF,TRBV7-2,NA,TRBJ2-1,NA
TGTGCCAGCAGGGGGGGACAGGGCGTTAATTCACCCCTCCACTTT,CASRGGQGVNSPLHF,TRBV6-5,TRBD1,TRBJ1-6,NA
TGTGCCAGCTCACCTCCGGCTAGCGGGAGGTATGGCAATGAGCAGTTCTTC,CASSPPASGRYGNEQFF,TRBV18,TRBD2,TRBJ2-1,NA
TGTGCCAGCAGCCTGGGCCGGGGGGGGGACCTGTATGGCTACACCTTC,CASSLGRGGDLYGYTF,TRBV7-2,NA,TRBJ1-2,few
TGTGCCAGCAGCGTCGGGCGGGAGGGCTTGTCCTACGAGCAGTACTTC,CASSVGREGLSYEQYF,TRBV5-4,TRBD2,TRBJ2-7,few
TGTGCCAGCAGCGTTGGGGGGATGAACACTGAAGCTTTCTTT,CASSVGGMNTEAFF,TRBV9,NA,TRBJ1-1,once
TGTGCCAGCAGTGAAGGGTGGAGGGGCCGCGGTGAAAAACTGTTTTTT,CASSEGWRGRGEKLFF,TRBV2,NA,TRBJ1-4,NA
TGTGCCAGCAGCCTACTGGGGACAGGGGCATATGGCTACACCTTC,CASSLLGTGAYGYTF,TRBV14,TRBD1,TRBJ1-2,NA
TGTGCCAGCAGCTTATCAAGCGGGAGTTCCGAGCAGTACTTC,CASSLSSGSSEQYF,TRBV7-2,TRBD2,TRBJ2-7,NA
TGCGCCAGCAGCTTGGAGGGTAGCGGTACTGGGGCCAACGTCCTGACTTTC,CASSLEGSGTGANVLTF,TRBV5-1,NA,TRBJ2-6,NA
TGTGCCACCGGCCGGGGGAATGAAAAACTGTTTTTT,CATGRGNEKLFF,TRBV10-3,NA,TRBJ1-4,NA
TGCGCCAGCAGCTACGACAGACAGGGTAGCGTTTCCTACGAGCAGTACTTC,CASSYDRQGSVSYEQYF,TRBV5-1,TRBD1,TRBJ2-7,many
TGTGCCAGCAGCTTAGAAAATGGGGCTAGCGCGTTGTACAATGAGCAGTTCTTC,CASSLENGASALYNEQFF,TRBV11-2,NA,TRBJ2-1,NA
TGTGCCAGCAGCTTAGGACTGTTGAGCACAGATACGCAGTATTTT,CASSLGLLSTDTQYF,TRBV2,NA,TRBJ2-3,NA
TGCGCCAGCAGCGGTAGCGGGAGAATGTATGAGCAGTTCTTC,CASSGSGRMYEQFF,TRBV5-1,TRBD2,TRBJ2-1,NA
TGTGCCAGCAGCCAATGGGGCCCGACAGGGGGAGTCTTGGAGACCCAGTACTTC,CASSQWGPTGGVLETQYF,TRBV14,TRBD1,TRBJ2-5,NA
TGTGCCATCAGTGAGCGAGGGCCGGCAACTAATGAAAAACTGTTTTTT,CAISERGPATNEKLFF,TRBV10-3,NA,TRBJ1-4,few
TGTGCCAGCTCACCACGTAGACAGGGGGCTGCCACTGAAGCTTTCTTT,CASSPRRQGAATEAFF,TRBV18,TRBD1,TRBJ1-1,NA
TGTGCCAGCAGTTTATACACTCCCGGGACAGGGGTTATGAACACTGAAGCTTTCTTT,CASSLYTPGTGVMNTEAFF,TRBV28,TRBD1,TRBJ1-1,few
TGCAGCGTTGAACTCCTAGCAGGAGATACGCAGTATTTT,CSVELLAGDTQYF,TRBV29-1,NA,TRBJ2-3,NA
TGTGCCAGCAGCTTAGGCAGCCTAGGCTATGGCTACACCTTC,CASSLGSLGYGYTF,TRBV5-8,NA,TRBJ1-2,NA
TGTGCCAGCAGCTTAGCGGGACCGGGACAGGCCACGGGTTATAGCAATCAGCCCCAGCATTTT,CASSLAGPGQATGYSNQPQHF,TRBV7-2,TRBD1,TRBJ1-5,NA